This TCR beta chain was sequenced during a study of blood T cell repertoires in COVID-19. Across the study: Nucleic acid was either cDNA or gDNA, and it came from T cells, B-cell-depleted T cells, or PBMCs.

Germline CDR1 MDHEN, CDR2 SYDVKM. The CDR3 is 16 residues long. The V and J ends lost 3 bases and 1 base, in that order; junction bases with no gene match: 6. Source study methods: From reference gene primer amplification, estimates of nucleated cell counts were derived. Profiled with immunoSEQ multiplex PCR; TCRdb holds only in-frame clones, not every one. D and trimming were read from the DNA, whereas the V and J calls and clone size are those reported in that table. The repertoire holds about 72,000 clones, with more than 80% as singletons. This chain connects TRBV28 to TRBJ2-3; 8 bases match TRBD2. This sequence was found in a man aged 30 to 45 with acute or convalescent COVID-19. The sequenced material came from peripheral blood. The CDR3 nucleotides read TGTGCCAGCAGTTTTTCAGCGGGAGCCGGCACAGATACGCAGTATTTT. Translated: CASSFSAGAGTDTQYF.